This T cell receptor beta chain was sequenced in a study of PD-L1 blockade in urothelial cancer. Overall study: Researchers looked at the blood 3 weeks (second dose) and 6 weeks after treatment began.

Using immunoSEQ multiplex PCR, the repertoire was profiled, and TCRdb retains in-frame clones only, with some absent. The table has fewer than 75,000 clones, under 90% seen once. Germline V gene data show CDR1 as WNHNN and CDR2 as SYGVQD (reference sequence). The length of the CDR3 is 15 residues. The V and J ends lost 1 base and 4 bases, in that order; junction bases with no gene match: 6. This receptor was identified in a man between 70 and 80 years old with urothelial cancer. The chain recombines TRBV10-1 with TRBJ2-7, with 8 bases aligning to TRBD2. The input for sequencing was PBMCs, taken around atezolizumab (anti-PD-L1) treatment. For the CDR3, the DNA is TGCGCCAGCAGTGAGTATGCGGGAGGAGTGTACGAGCAGTACTTC. Translating it yields CASSEYAGGVYEQYF.